Shown below are 24 T cell receptor beta chains from a single sample sequenced in a study of Ad26.COV2.S vaccination and SARS-CoV-2 variants. Only in-frame clones appear in the TCRdb table, and some are missing; sequencing was by immunoSEQ multiplex PCR. Among about 400,000 clones listed, approximately 90% were seen once. Treatment: approximately 18 received Ad26.COV2.S at low or high dose, single or two shots; about 5 received placebo; per-sample allocation not given. Collection of samples fell on day 63 after the first vaccine or placebo injection. Sequencing was performed on peripheral blood, taken in a trial of Ad26.COV2.S vaccine versus placebo. The receptor source for this set is a person aged 18-65 years who received the Ad26.COV2.S COVID-19 vaccine or a placebo.

In regard to this clone: This sample also contains other DNA sequences that code for the same CDR3. V is TRBV7-9 and J is TRBJ1-1; D is undetermined. Trimming left V 0 bases short and J 1 base short, with 3 bases between. Per the germline V gene, CDR1 is SEHNR and CDR2 is FQNEAQ (reference sequence). This CDR3 is 13 amino acids long. The CDR3 DNA reads TGTGCCAGCAGCTTAGCTAGGAACACTGAAGCTTTCTTT. Translated: CASSLARNTEAFF. The variable domain in full, completed from reference TRBV7-9 and TRBJ1-1, reads DTGVSQNPRHKITKRGQNVTFRCDPISEHNRLYWYRQTLGQGPEFLTYFQNEAQLEKSRLLSDRFSAERPKGSFSTLEIQRTEQGDSAMYLCASSLARNTEAFFGQGTRLTVV.

The chain has TRBV14 and TRBJ1-1, with D unclear. This CDR3 is 12 amino acids long. Germline lookup yields CDR1 SGHDN and CDR2 FVKESK. V was cut by 3 bases and J by 4 bases, with 6 bases left in between. The CDR3 DNA reads TGTGCCAGCAGCCAGGGTGGCACTGAAGCTTTCTTT. Its translation: CASSQGGTEAFF.

The chain links TRBV21-1 to TRBJ2-6. TRBV21-1 is shown as a pseudogene. The CDR3 spans 16 residues. The CDR3 here is CASSTRGNSGANVLTF. For the CDR3, the DNA is TGTGCCAGCAGTACACGAGGTAACAGTGGGGCCAACGTCCTGACTTTC.

V and J are TRBV5-4 and TRBJ1-1; perhaps TRBD1 as D (5 bases). Trimming cost V 6 bases and J 12 bases, with 15 bases left between them. This CDR3 is built from 11 residues. The V gene's germline CDR1 is SGHNT and CDR2 YYREEE (reference sequence). The CDR3 coding sequence is TGTGCCAGCACCTCAGGCCAGGGAACTTTCTTT. Its translation is CASTSGQGTFF.

The chain couples TRBV5-8 to TRBJ2-7; D may be TRBD2 (6 bases). Germline V gene sequence: CDR1 SGHTS, CDR2 YDEGEE. CDR3 length: 15 residues. The V and J ends lost 4 bases and 2 bases respectively, with 16 bases between them. The CDR3 nucleotides are TGTGCCAGCAGCGGGACTTGGGGACCAACCTACGAGCAGTACTTC. Translation: CASSGTWGPTYEQYF.

The DNA for the CDR3 is TGTGCCAGTAGTATGCAAGGGTACGAGCAGTACTTC. As protein: CASSMQGYEQYF. The chain employs TRBV19 and TRBJ2-7, with no clear D. CDR1 is LNHDA, CDR2 SQIVND, per germline (reference sequence). CDR3 size: 12 residues. The V and J ends lost 3 bases and 4 bases respectively, with 7 bases between them.

This clone was recorded once. As DNA, the CDR3 is TGTGCCAGCTCACCACCGCAGGGACAAGAGACCCAGTACTTC. As protein: CASSPPQGQETQYF. The genes are TRBV18 and TRBJ2-5; D is possibly TRBD1 (5 bases). V lost 0 bases and J lost 2, with 7 bases in between. In germline, CDR1 is KGHSH, CDR2 LQKENI. The CDR3 runs to 14 residues.

This clone showed up just once. This rearrangement joins TRBV7-2 to TRBJ1-2; 7 nucleotides line up with TRBD1. This CDR3 comprises 15 residues. Germline CDR1 is SGHTA and CDR2 is FQGNSA. Trimming removed 3 bases from V and 11 bases from J; junction bases left unmatched: 15. This chain's CDR3 is CASSLERGRVAGYTF. In DNA, the CDR3 is TGTGCCAGCAGCTTGGAAAGGGGGCGGGTTGCTGGGTACACCTTC.

This chain connects TRBV5-6 to TRBJ2-2; the D is unclear. Trimming removed 1 base from V and 2 bases from J, with 6 bases in between. The CDR3 has 14 residues. Germline V gene lookup returns CDR1 SGHDT and CDR2 YYEEEE. The CDR3 bases are TGTGCCAGCAGCTTGTCCAGTAACACCGGGGAGCTGTTTTTT. Translating gives CASSLSSNTGELFF.

The genes are TRBV7-2 and TRBJ1-5, with D perhaps TRBD1 (5 bases). The germline V gene encodes CDR1 SGHTA and CDR2 FQGNSA. This CDR3 has 17 residues. The V end lost 3 bases, the J end lost 0 bases, and 15 bases lay between the germline ends. The CDR3 loop reads CASSLSDSPYSNQPQHF. CDR3 in DNA: TGTGCCAGCAGCTTGAGCGACAGCCCCTATAGCAATCAGCCCCAGCATTTT.

The chain uses TRBV7-9 and TRBJ1-5; possibly TRBD1 for D (5 bases). Germline values: CDR1 SEHNR, CDR2 FQNEAQ (reference sequence). The CDR3 runs 17 residues. V was trimmed by 5 bases and J by 2 bases, leaving 19 bases between them. CDR3 DNA sequence: TGTGCCAGCAGCACGGGACCTGGGAACGAAGGCAATCAGCCCCAGCATTTT. Translation: CASSTGPGNEGNQPQHF.

As to this clone: Other DNA sequences in this specimen translate into the identical CDR3. V gene TRBV3-1 (or the pseudogene TRBV3-2) combines with J gene TRBJ1-2; TRBD1 is a possible D gene (6 bases). CDR1 LGHDT and CDR2 YNNKEL come from the germline V gene (reference sequence). The CDR3 has 13 residues. The V gene lost 1 base and the J gene lost 6 bases, with 9 bases spanning the gap. CDR3 loop: CASSQGQGNGYTF. Here the CDR3 DNA reads TGTGCCAGCAGCCAAGGGCAGGGGAATGGCTACACCTTC.

J is TRBJ2-5 and V is TRBV19, with a possible D match to TRBD2 (6 bases). The V end lost 5 bases, the J end lost 3 bases, and 13 bases lay between the germline ends. The germline CDR1 and CDR2 sequences are LNHDA and SQIVND (reference sequence). This CDR3 has 14 residues. CDR3 sequence: CASSLFGGKETQYF. The CDR3 coding sequence is TGTGCCAGTAGTTTGTTCGGGGGAAAAGAGACCCAGTACTTC.

This sequence joins TRBV5-1 and TRBJ2-1; D remains ambiguous. The CDR3 runs to 13 residues. The germline V gene has CDR1 SGHRS and CDR2 YFSETQ. Trimming took off 0 bases at V and 3 bases at J, with 4 bases between the two ends. The CDR3 coding sequence is TGCGCCAGCAGCTTGGGTATCTACAATGAGCAGTTCTTC. Its protein is CASSLGIYNEQFF. Complete variable domain (other parts from reference TRBV5-1 and TRBJ2-1): KAGVTQTPRYLIKTRGQQVTLSCSPISGHRSVSWYQQTPGQGLQFLFEYFSETQRNKGNFPGRFSGRQFSNSRSEMNVSTLELGDSALYLCASSLGIYNEQFFGPGTRLTVL.

The chain combines TRBV6-5 with TRBJ1-1, with D unresolved. Germline V gene data show CDR1 as MNHEY and CDR2 as SVGAGI. V lost 7 bases, J lost 4 bases, and 16 bases lay in between. This CDR3 is 14 amino acids long. The CDR3 here is CASIREFGGTEAFF. The CDR3 DNA reads as TGTGCCAGCATTAGGGAGTTTGGCGGCACTGAAGCTTTCTTT.

The V gene is TRBV18, the J gene TRBJ2-5; unclear D gene. Trimming shortened V by 3 bases and J by 1 base, and 9 bases separated the two germline ends. The length of the CDR3 is 14 residues. Germline CDR1 and CDR2: KGHSH and LQKENI. CDR3 bases: TGTGCCAGCTCACCCCAGAACACCCAAGAGACCCAGTACTTC. It yields the protein CASSPQNTQETQYF.

This clone was seen just once. The chain recombines TRBV6-5 with TRBJ1-4; 9 nucleotides match TRBD1. The germline V gene encodes CDR1 MNHEY and CDR2 SVGAGI. The CDR3 spans 15 residues. Losses at the gene ends were 0 bases for V and 6 bases for J; bases not matched to a gene: 2. CDR3 nucleotides: TGTGCCAGCAGTTACTCGAACAGGGGGCATGAAAAACTGTTTTTT. This codes for CASSYSNRGHEKLFF.

The chain is built from TRBV7-2 and TRBJ2-7, with unresolved D. The length of the CDR3 is 11 residues. Trimming removed 2 bases from V and 1 base from J, with 0 bases in between. Germline V gene sequence: CDR1 SGHTA, CDR2 FQGNSA. CDR3 sequence reads: CASSLSYEQYF. CDR3 nucleotide sequence: TGTGCCAGCAGCTTATCCTACGAGCAGTACTTC.

The chain couples TRBV3-1 (or the pseudogene TRBV3-2) to TRBJ1-4; D is unclear. Between the trimmed V and J ends, which lost 1 base and 8 bases, there was a span of 5 bases. Per germline, CDR1 LGHDT and CDR2 YNNKEL (reference sequence). The CDR3 consists of 12 residues. CDR3 DNA: TGTGCCAGCAGCCAAGTGAGGGAAAAACTGTTTTTT. Translated: CASSQVREKLFF.

CDR3 bases: TGTGCCAGCCTCCTGCGCACAGATACGCAGTATTTT. Translating it yields CASLLRTDTQYF. The chain has TRBV6-5 and TRBJ2-3; D gene ambiguous. Germline V lookup: CDR1 MNHEY, CDR2 SVGAGI. The CDR3 has 12 amino acids. Trimming removed 8 bases at V and 1 base at J, with 7 bases between.

V usage is TRBV6-1 and J usage is TRBJ1-1, with D possibly matching TRBD1 (6 bases). This CDR3 has 15 residues. V lost 2 bases and J 3 bases, leaving 13 bases between the germline ends. Germline CDR1 reads MNHNS; CDR2 reads SASEGT. The CDR3 protein is CASSENLGGDTEAFF. The CDR3, as DNA: TGTGCCAGCAGTGAAAACTTAGGGGGGGACACTGAAGCTTTCTTT.

This chain uses TRBV10-3 with TRBJ1-1, with D unclear. The germline V gene has CDR1 ENHRY and CDR2 SYGVKD. The CDR3 loop spans 14 amino acids. V was cut by 2 bases and J by 4 bases, with 11 bases left in between. The CDR3 sequence is CAISEGMGGTEAFF. The CDR3 DNA follows: TGTGCCATCAGTGAGGGGATGGGAGGCACTGAAGCTTTCTTT.

J is TRBJ2-7 and V is TRBV11-3, with 9 bases that match TRBD1. Germline V gene lookup returns CDR1 SGHNT and CDR2 YENEEA. The CDR3 runs 15 residues. J was trimmed by 3 bases and V by 4 bases; bases with no gene match: 7. CDR3 in amino acids: CASSSRDREFYEQYF. The DNA of the CDR3 is TGTGCCAGCAGCTCGCGGGACAGGGAGTTCTACGAGCAGTACTTC.

The CDR3 protein is CASTRVNTGELFF. Written as DNA, the CDR3 is TGTGCCAGCACCAGGGTTAATACCGGGGAGCTGTTTTTT. V and J are TRBV2 and TRBJ2-2; tentatively, D is TRBD1 (5 bases). CDR3 size: 13 residues. V lost 7 bases to trimming and J lost 5 bases, with 11 bases between them. Germline CDR1 and CDR2: SNHLY and FYNNEI.